This is a list of T cell receptor beta chains from one sample in a study of Graves' ophthalmopathy and Graves' hyperthyroidism. Using its own MiXCR run on the multiplex PCR reads, TCRdb lists one record per CDR3 protein. The sample has 150,000 to 200,000 distinct CDR3 sequences; 39% are singletons. Source material: peripheral blood. Receptors originate from a man aged 25 to 40 with Graves' ophthalmopathy. Both conserved end residues are part of each CDR3. D genes are given only for firm matches. Clone size is shown for a subset of rows, as once, few, many or a class of expanded clone.

j_call | clone_size | v_call | d_call | cdr3_aa | cdr3_nt
TRBJ1-2 | many | TRBV27 | - | CASSFEGSYGYTF | TGTGCCAGCAGTTTCGAAGGGAGCTATGGCTACACCTTC
TRBJ2-7 | few | TRBV4-2 | - | CASSQDVGLAYEQYF | TGTGCCAGCAGCCAAGACGTGGGACTGGCCTACGAGCAGTACTTC
TRBJ2-2 | many | TRBV27 | - | CASSLKAAANTGELFF | TGTGCCAGCAGTTTAAAGGCGGCAGCGAACACCGGGGAGCTGTTTTTT
TRBJ2-6 | many | TRBV11-2 | - | CASSLLEVGANVLTF | TGTGCCAGCAGCTTACTGGAGGTCGGGGCCAACGTCCTGACTTTC
TRBJ2-5 | many | TRBV9 | TRBD2 | CASSGGREALKETQYF | TGTGCCAGCAGCGGAGGGAGGGAAGCCCTTAAAGAGACCCAGTACTTC
TRBJ1-2 | many | TRBV3-1 | - | CASSLRTVNYGYTF | TGTGCCAGCAGCCTCCGGACAGTTAACTATGGCTACACCTTC
TRBJ1-2 | many | TRBV6-2/TRBV6-3 | - | CASSYSIASPSLNYGYTF | TGTGCCAGCAGTTACTCGATAGCTTCTCCCTCTCTCAACTATGGCTACACCTTC
TRBJ1-5 | many | TRBV6-1 | TRBD1 | CASLPLTGNNQPQHF | TGTGCCAGCCTACCTCTGACAGGGAACAATCAGCCCCAGCATTTT
TRBJ1-2 | - | TRBV6-1 | - | CANGDGFYGYTF | TGTGCCAACGGGGACGGGTTCTATGGCTACACCTTC
TRBJ1-5 | many | TRBV19 | TRBD1 | CASSTGTGGNNQPQHF | TGTGCCAGTAGTACCGGGACAGGGGGTAACAATCAGCCCCAGCATTTT
TRBJ1-1 | many | TRBV4-3 | - | CASSQDPPGALWTTEAFF | TGCGCCAGCAGCCAAGATCCCCCGGGGGCTCTTTGGACCACTGAAGCTTTCTTT
TRBJ2-2 | many | TRBV6-2/TRBV6-3 | - | CASSYRAGELFF | TGTGCCAGCAGTTACCGCGCCGGGGAGCTGTTTTTT
TRBJ2-7 | - | TRBV14 | - | CASSQGWGRDNEQYF | TGTGCCAGCAGCCAAGGGTGGGGCAGGGACAACGAGCAGTACTTC
TRBJ2-5 | many | TRBV6-1 | TRBD1 | CASGAGGRWGQETQYF | TGTGCCAGCGGCGCAGGGGGCCGGTGGGGACAAGAGACCCAGTACTTC
TRBJ1-1 | few | TRBV6-2/TRBV6-3 | - | CASSFTGTTEAFF | TGTGCCAGCAGTTTTACGGGAACGACTGAAGCTTTCTTT
TRBJ2-4 | many | TRBV12-3/TRBV12-4 | - | CASSFAIARAKNIQYF | TGTGCCAGCAGTTTTGCAATAGCACGAGCCAAAAACATTCAGTACTTC
TRBJ1-2 | many | TRBV12-3/TRBV12-4 | - | CASSPQAGDYGYTF | TGTGCCAGCAGTCCCCAGGCAGGGGACTATGGCTACACCTTC
TRBJ1-6 | many | TRBV12-3/TRBV12-4 | TRBD1 | CASSPGTVAVYSPLHF | TGTGCCAGCAGTCCCGGGACAGTCGCGGTTTATTCACCCCTCCACTTT
TRBJ2-5 | - | TRBV6-2/TRBV6-3 | - | CASSFPRADQETQYF | TGTGCCAGCAGTTTCCCGCGGGCAGACCAAGAGACCCAGTACTTC
TRBJ2-5 | - | TRBV7-2 | - | CASSLRTRETQYF | TGTGCCAGCAGCTTAAGGACGCGAGAGACCCAGTACTTC
TRBJ1-1 | - | TRBV12-3/TRBV12-4 | - | CASRSGGLQPQMNTEAFF | TGTGCCAGCAGGAGTGGGGGCCTTCAACCCCAAATGAACACTGAAGCTTTCTTT
TRBJ2-7 | many | TRBV13 | - | CASSFYRSSYEQYF | TGTGCCAGCAGCTTCTACAGGAGCTCCTACGAGCAGTACTTC
TRBJ2-2 | - | TRBV6-1 | - | CASSEAIRAGELFF | TGTGCCAGCAGTGAAGCGATACGGGCCGGGGAGCTGTTTTTT
TRBJ1-1 | - | TRBV28 | TRBD1 | CASSFPTPRGQGLMKAFF | TGTGCCAGCAGTTTCCCCACCCCCCGGGGACAGGGCCTGATGAAAGCTTTCTTT
TRBJ1-2 | many | TRBV12-3/TRBV12-4 | - | CASSPGHPYGYTF | TGTGCCAGCAGTCCGGGCCACCCCTATGGCTACACCTTC
TRBJ1-2 | - | TRBV7-2 | TRBD1 | CASSLLGQGNDGYTF | TGTGCCAGCAGCTTATTGGGACAGGGGAACGATGGCTACACCTTC
TRBJ2-5 | many | TRBV28 | - | CASSLAWPPRYF | TGTGCCAGCAGTTTGGCCTGGCCCCCGCGGTACTTC
TRBJ2-7 | - | TRBV29-1 | TRBD1 | CSVEGVGQPSYEQYF | TGCAGCGTTGAAGGAGTGGGACAGCCCTCCTACGAGCAGTACTTC
TRBJ1-6 | few | TRBV12-3/TRBV12-4 | - | CASSPKGGGGSSYNSPLHF | TGTGCCAGCAGTCCGAAGGGAGGGGGTGGTAGCTCCTATAATTCACCCCTCCACTTT
TRBJ2-7 | once | TRBV6-1 | - | CASNGGGEQYF | TGTGCCAGCAATGGGGGAGGCGAGCAGTACTTC
TRBJ2-7 | few | TRBV6-1 | TRBD1 | CASRATGGYEQYF | TGTGCCAGCAGAGCGACAGGGGGCTACGAGCAGTACTTC
TRBJ1-1 | - | TRBV29-1 | - | CSLVGQPNTEAFF | TGCAGCTTAGTAGGACAGCCGAACACTGAAGCTTTCTTT
TRBJ2-7 | few | TRBV7-8 | - | CASSLAGSEQYF | TGTGCCAGCAGCTTAGCTGGGAGCGAGCAGTACTTC
TRBJ2-7 | - | TRBV28 | - | CASSYWTFLHYEQYF | TGTGCCAGCAGTTATTGGACATTCTTGCACTACGAGCAGTACTTC
TRBJ1-2 | many | TRBV27 | - | CASSSGTDTPGGYTF | TGTGCCAGCAGTTCCGGGACCGACACGCCCGGTGGCTACACCTTC
TRBJ2-7 | - | TRBV28 | - | CASSSAGPFYEQYF | TGTGCCAGCAGTTCGGCGGGACCGTTCTACGAGCAGTACTTC
TRBJ2-6 | many | TRBV7-2 | - | CASSFATVGLGANVLTF | TGTGCCAGCAGCTTCGCGACAGTGGGTCTTGGGGCCAACGTCCTGACTTTC
TRBJ1-5 | many | TRBV7-9 | - | CASSADSPYQPQHF | TGTGCCAGCAGCGCGGACAGTCCCTATCAGCCCCAGCATTTT
TRBJ2-7 | once | TRBV6-1 | - | CASRTDLVVEQYF | TGTGCCAGCAGGACAGACTTAGTGGTCGAGCAGTACTTC
TRBJ2-7 | - | TRBV12-3/TRBV12-4 | TRBD2 | CASSPYGTSGSHEQYF | TGTGCCAGCAGTCCGTACGGGACTAGCGGGAGTCACGAGCAGTACTTC
TRBJ2-7 | many | TRBV6-1 | TRBD2 | CASSEDLAGPYEQYF | TGTGCCAGCAGTGAAGACCTAGCGGGACCCTACGAGCAGTACTTC
TRBJ2-7 | - | TRBV6-5 | TRBD2 | CASSYSTSGKYEQYF | TGTGCCAGCAGTTACTCGACTAGCGGGAAATACGAGCAGTACTTC
TRBJ2-7 | - | TRBV6-2/TRBV6-3 | TRBD2 | CASGGLAGGEQYF | TGTGCCTCGGGGGGACTAGCGGGAGGCGAGCAGTACTTC
TRBJ1-3 | many | TRBV6-5 | - | CASSYSASGNTIYF | TGTGCCAGCAGTTACAGTGCGTCTGGAAACACCATATATTTT
TRBJ2-2 | many | TRBV6-1 | - | CASSDWRGELFF | TGTGCCAGCAGTGATTGGAGGGGGGAGCTGTTTTTT
TRBJ2-5 | few | TRBV7-2 | TRBD2 | CASSSHGGGQETQYF | TGTGCCAGCAGCTCCCACGGCGGGGGGCAAGAGACCCAGTACTTC
TRBJ1-6 | - | TRBV10-3 | TRBD1 | CAISTGGEDSPLHF | TGTGCCATCAGTACAGGGGGCGAGGATTCACCCCTCCACTTT
TRBJ1-2 | many | TRBV28 | - | CASTGVRQSAGYTF | TGTGCCAGCACGGGGGTAAGACAGTCAGCGGGCTACACCTTC
TRBJ2-7 | - | TRBV6-1 | - | CASSPARAHEQYF | TGTGCCAGCAGCCCCGCCAGGGCTCACGAGCAGTACTTC
TRBJ1-5 | many | TRBV19 | - | CASSIAGIQPQHF | TGTGCCAGTAGTATAGCGGGGATTCAGCCCCAGCATTTT
TRBJ2-7 | - | TRBV28 | TRBD2 | CASSSPSSGNSYEQYF | TGTGCCAGCAGTTCCCCCTCTAGCGGGAACTCCTACGAGCAGTACTTC
TRBJ1-1 | few | TRBV12-5 | - | CASVIQGTEAFF | TGTGCTAGTGTCATTCAGGGGACTGAAGCTTTCTTT
TRBJ2-5 | many | TRBV28 | - | CASRGADQETQYF | TGTGCCAGCAGAGGAGCGGACCAAGAGACCCAGTACTTC
TRBJ2-7 | many | TRBV28 | - | CASRNGGDGSYEQYF | TGTGCCAGCAGGAACGGAGGGGACGGTTCCTACGAGCAGTACTTC
TRBJ2-7 | - | TRBV6-1 | - | CASRRGGSMAYEQYF | TGTGCCAGCAGGAGGGGGGGGTCTATGGCCTACGAGCAGTACTTC